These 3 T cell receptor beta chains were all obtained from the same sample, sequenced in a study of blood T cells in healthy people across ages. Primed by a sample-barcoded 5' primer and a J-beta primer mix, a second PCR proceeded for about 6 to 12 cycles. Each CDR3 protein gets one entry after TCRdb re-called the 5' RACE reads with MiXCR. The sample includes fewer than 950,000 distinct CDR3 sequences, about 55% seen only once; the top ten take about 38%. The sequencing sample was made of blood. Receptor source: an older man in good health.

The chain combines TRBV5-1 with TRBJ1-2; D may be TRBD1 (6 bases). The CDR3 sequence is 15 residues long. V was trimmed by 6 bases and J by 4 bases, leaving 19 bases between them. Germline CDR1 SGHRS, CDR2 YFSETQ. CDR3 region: CASTRYTGSSYGYTF. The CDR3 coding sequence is TGCGCCAGCACCCGATATACAGGGTCGAGCTATGGCTACACCTTC.

The CDR3 here is CASSPRDGGAYNEQFF. The CDR3 nucleotides are TGTGCCAGCAGCCCCAGGGATGGGGGAGCCTACAATGAGCAGTTCTTC. The chain employs TRBV7-2 and TRBJ2-1; D possibly matches TRBD1 or TRBD2 (5 bases each). This CDR3 is 16 amino acids long. CDR1 and CDR2 from the germline V gene are SGHTA and FQGNSA. Trimming took off 5 bases at V and 2 bases at J, with 16 bases between the two ends.

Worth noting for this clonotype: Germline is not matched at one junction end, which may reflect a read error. This CDR3 reads CASSPNSSPPHF. CDR3 nucleotide sequence: TGTGCCAGCAGCCCCAACAGTTCACCCCCCCACTTT. J is TRBJ1-6 and V is TRBV3-1; no clear D. CDR1 is LGHDT, CDR2 YNNKEL, per germline (reference sequence). There are 12 residues in the CDR3.